These 27 T cell receptor beta chains share one sample of origin, sequenced in a study of blood T cell repertoires in COVID-19 (dated by TCRdb to 2018 to 2021). Library generation was performed with the immunoSEQ multiplex PCR assay. Imported from immuneACCESS, the table was reduced by TCRdb to in-frame sequences with V and J called. These copies leave out some clones; in studies compared against another copy, an unresolved V gene accounts for under half, and the cause of the remainder is not known. The sample table contains 350,000 to 450,000 clones; only one count was recorded for approximately 90% of them. The biggest ten clones account for more than 0.85% of the sample. What was sequenced was PBMCs or T cells enriched from blood (not recorded which). Receptors were obtained from a woman in her thirties or forties who had been exposed to COVID-19.

The rearrangement links TRBV10-2 to TRBJ1-2; D unresolved. Trimming cost V 8 bases and J 0 bases, with 7 bases left between them. Germline CDR1 reads WSHSY; CDR2 reads SAAADI. The CDR3 contains 12 residues. CDR3: CASSGPNYGYTF. CDR3 nucleotide sequence: TGCGCCAGCTCCGGTCCTAACTATGGCTACACCTTC.

J is TRBJ2-5 and V is TRBV29-1; 10 bases line up with TRBD1. Trimming took 4 bases from V and 5 from J; bases not matched to a gene: 10. This CDR3 contains 15 residues. Germline V gives CDR1 SQVTM, CDR2 ANQGSEA. CDR3 sequence: CSVALGTGDGETQYF. The CDR3, as DNA: TGCAGCGTTGCCCTCGGGACAGGGGATGGGGAGACCCAGTACTTC.

The V call is TRBV7-2, the J call TRBJ1-1, with a weak D call TRBD1 (6 bases). The V end was cut by 8 bases, the J end by 0 bases, with 13 bases between. Germline V gene sequence: CDR1 SGHTA, CDR2 FQGNSA. The CDR3 consists of 14 residues. The CDR3 nucleotides are TGTGCCAGCGGGGGCACACGCATGAACACTGAAGCTTTCTTT. Its translation is CASGGTRMNTEAFF.

The sample holds a few counts of this clone. This chain uses TRBV19 with TRBJ1-2; TRBD1 matches at 8 bases. CDR3 length: 16 amino acids. The junction had 5 bases not matched to a gene; V was cut back by 2 bases and J by 0 bases. CDR1 is LNHDA, CDR2 SQIVND, per germline (reference sequence). CDR3 sequence: CASSIQGAASNYGYTF. Here the CDR3 DNA reads TGTGCCAGTAGTATACAGGGGGCTGCTTCTAACTATGGCTACACCTTC.

The chain joins TRBV27 to TRBJ1-2; maybe TRBD1 (6 bases). The CDR3 loop spans 15 amino acids. Germline V gene sequence: CDR1 MNHEY, CDR2 SMNVEV (reference sequence). Trimming removed 4 bases at V and 4 bases at J, with 16 bases between. The CDR3 region is CASSSTGRQTYGYTF. CDR3 nucleotides: TGTGCCAGCAGTTCGACAGGTCGACAAACCTATGGCTACACCTTC.

The genes are TRBV29-1 and TRBJ2-1; D might be TRBD2 (5 bases). The CDR3 loop spans 13 amino acids. Trimming took off 8 bases at V and 4 bases at J, with 15 bases between the two ends. Looked up from germline, CDR1 is SQVTM and CDR2 is ANQGSEA. The CDR3 loop is CSTWTGSYNEQFF. The CDR3 DNA reads as TGCAGCACGTGGACGGGAAGTTACAATGAGCAGTTCTTC.

CDR3 sequence (DNA): TGTGCCAGCAGCTTCCCATTCAAACTAGTTACCTATGAGCAGTTCTTC. It specifies CASSFPFKLVTYEQFF. V gene TRBV7-2 combines with J gene TRBJ2-1; a weak D match, TRBD2 (5 bases). Germline CDR1 SGHTA, CDR2 FQGNSA. The ends were cut back, 3 bases at V and 8 bases at J, with 20 bases in the middle. This CDR3 has 16 amino acids.

The chain couples TRBV2 to TRBJ1-6; D may be TRBD1 (6 bases). CDR3 length: 15 amino acids. The germline V gene has CDR1 SNHLY and CDR2 FYNNEI. V was pared by 6 bases and J by 7 bases, with 16 bases between. DNA of the CDR3: TGTGCCAGCAGATCTCGGACAGTGCGAAATTCACCCCTCCACTTT. Its protein product is CASRSRTVRNSPLHF.

The rearrangement joins TRBV3-1 (or the pseudogene TRBV3-2) to TRBJ2-5, with D unresolved. The V gene lost 1 base and the J gene lost 0 bases, with 3 bases spanning the gap. From germline, CDR1 is LGHDT and CDR2 YNNKEL (reference sequence). CDR3 length: 13 amino acids. In DNA form, the CDR3 reads TGTGCCAGCAGCCAAGTCGACCAAGAGACCCAGTACTTC. Amino acids: CASSQVDQETQYF.

The rearrangement links TRBV19 to TRBJ1-5; a weak D match, TRBD1 (5 bases). V lost 3 bases to trimming and J lost 6 bases, with 15 bases between them. The V gene's germline CDR1 is LNHDA and CDR2 SQIVND (reference sequence). CDR3 length equals 15 residues. The CDR3 nucleotides read TGTGCCAGTAGTATGTCGGGGGAATTGGGTCAGCCCCAGCATTTT. As protein: CASSMSGELGQPQHF.

The J gene is TRBJ2-1, the V gene TRBV7-2; 10 bases fit TRBD2. The V segment lost 3 bases and the J segment 0 bases; nucleotides outside the gene matches: 8. The CDR3 consists of 18 residues. Germline V lookup: CDR1 SGHTA, CDR2 FQGNSA. The CDR3 region is CASSFQTSGLHSYNEQFF. The CDR3 DNA follows: TGTGCCAGCAGCTTCCAGACTAGCGGGTTACACTCCTACAATGAGCAGTTCTTC.

This chain uses TRBV6-6 with TRBJ2-7; maybe TRBD1 (6 bases). CDR3 length: 13 residues. From germline, CDR1 is MNHNY and CDR2 SVGAGI (reference sequence). V lost 2 bases and J 5 bases, leaving 10 bases between the germline ends. The CDR3 reads CASSYGYRDEQYF. CDR3 nucleotides: TGTGCCAGCAGTTACGGTTACAGGGACGAGCAGTACTTC.

Only a few counts were recorded for this clone. The chain joins TRBV19 to TRBJ1-2, with D possibly being TRBD1 (6 bases). The CDR3 is made up of 16 amino acids. The germline V gene has CDR1 LNHDA and CDR2 SQIVND (reference sequence). Trimming took 7 bases from V and 1 from J, leaving 19 bases between them. CDR3 nucleotides: TGTGCCAGTACCACCGGGGACAAGACCCTTAACTATGGCTACACCTTC. It codes for CASTTGDKTLNYGYTF.

J is TRBJ2-3 and V is TRBV7-9, with a possible D match to TRBD1 (5 bases). Germline CDR1 is SEHNR and CDR2 is FQNEAQ (reference sequence). The V gene lost 1 base and the J gene lost 0 bases, with 8 bases spanning the gap. The CDR3 spans 15 residues. Here the CDR3 reads CASSLGQGSTDTQYF. DNA of the CDR3: TGTGCCAGCAGCTTAGGGCAGGGAAGCACAGATACGCAGTATTTT.

A remark on this clone: One junction end does not reproduce the germline sequence, and a read error may be involved. The V gene is TRBV12-5, the J gene TRBJ1-6; D gene uncertain. Germline V gives CDR1 LGHNT, CDR2 FRNRAP. This CDR3 region has 13 residues. The CDR3 loop reads CASGLAYNSPLHF. The DNA of the CDR3 is TGTGCTAGTGGTTTGGCCTACAATTCACCCCTCCACTTT.

V is TRBV7-8 and J is TRBJ1-1; D ambiguous. The CDR3 totals 17 residues. Deletions cut 1 base from V and 1 base from J, with 16 bases between. The germline CDR1 and CDR2 sequences are SGHVS and FQNEAQ. The DNA of the CDR3 is TGTGCCAGCAGCTTAGTAGGTAGTCGGGTTCGGAACACTGAAGCTTTCTTT. Residues: CASSLVGSRVRNTEAFF.

This clone came up once. This chain uses TRBV29-1 with TRBJ1-2; D is undetermined. This CDR3 comprises 12 residues. The germline V gene has CDR1 SQVTM and CDR2 ANQGSEA. Trimming took off 5 bases at V and 4 bases at J, with 11 bases between the two ends. The CDR3, as DNA: TGCAGCGTTCGTCGGAGGAGCTATGGCTACACCTTC. Protein: CSVRRRSYGYTF.

This sequence joins TRBV15 and TRBJ1-3; 8 positions match TRBD1. CDR3 length equals 16 residues. CDR1 and CDR2 (germline): LNHNV, YYDKDF (reference sequence). V trimming: 2 bases; J trimming: 1 base; junction bases outside the gene matches: 4. The CDR3 reads CATSRPGTGSGNTIYF. The CDR3 nucleotides read TGTGCCACCAGCAGACCAGGGACAGGTTCTGGAAACACCATATATTTT.

V is TRBV4-3 and J is TRBJ2-1; TRBD2 agrees at 8 bases. The V segment lost 1 base and the J segment 6 bases; nucleotides outside the gene matches: 8. The CDR3 loop spans 16 amino acids. Per the germline V gene, CDR1 is LGHNA and CDR2 is YSLEER. CDR3 loop: CASSQGSGTSRNEQFF. In DNA form, the CDR3 reads TGCGCCAGCAGCCAAGGATCCGGGACTAGTCGCAATGAGCAGTTCTTC.

There are a few counts of this clone. Other DNA sequences in this specimen translate into the identical CDR3. The chain couples TRBV19 to TRBJ1-2, with 7 bases fitting TRBD1. Unmatched junction bases numbered 4, after V lost 6 bases and J lost 6 bases. The CDR3 consists of 12 residues. The germline V gene encodes CDR1 LNHDA and CDR2 SQIVND (reference sequence). The CDR3 region is CASRGQVDGYTF. The CDR3 bases are TGTGCCAGTAGAGGACAGGTGGATGGCTACACCTTC.

J is TRBJ2-7 and V is TRBV24-1, with TRBD1 identical over 12 bases. V dropped 2 bases and J dropped 0; count of bases not matched to a gene: 10. This CDR3 spans 19 amino acids. CDR1 is KGHDR, CDR2 SFDVKD, per germline. CDR3 protein: CATSDSKPGTGGLSYEQYF. The CDR3 DNA reads TGTGCCACCAGTGATTCCAAACCCGGGACAGGGGGCCTCTCCTACGAGCAGTACTTC.

In its sample, this clone was seen once. V usage is TRBV5-1 and J usage is TRBJ2-1, with 8 bases matching TRBD1. This CDR3 is 15 amino acids long. The V segment lost 1 base and the J segment 7 bases; nucleotides outside the gene matches: 7. Germline values: CDR1 SGHRS, CDR2 YFSETQ. The CDR3 nucleotides are TGCGCCAGCAGCTTGTTCGGGACAGGTATGAATGAGCAGTTCTTC. Translating it yields CASSLFGTGMNEQFF.

The rearrangement joins TRBV5-4 to TRBJ1-2, with D tentatively TRBD1 (5 bases). CDR1 is SGHNT, CDR2 YYREEE, per germline (reference sequence). CDR3 length: 16 amino acids. V lost 0 bases and J 1 base, leaving 13 bases between the germline ends. CDR3 nucleotides: TGTGCCAGCAGCTTGGGTCCCATCAGGGTTAACTATGGCTACACCTTC. Translating it yields CASSLGPIRVNYGYTF.

This clone was seen once. The chain joins TRBV5-1 to TRBJ1-4; D gene unclear. Germline CDR1 SGHRS, CDR2 YFSETQ. V lost 0 bases and J lost 8, with 8 bases in between. The CDR3 sequence is 13 residues long. As DNA, the CDR3 is TGCGCCAGCAGCTTGGCCCCCAGGGAAAAACTGTTTTTT. It encodes CASSLAPREKLFF.

As regards this clone: The same CDR3 also results from other DNA sequences found in this sample. The chain uses TRBV12-3 or TRBV12-4 and TRBJ1-4, with TRBD1 matching over 9 bases. There are 13 residues in the CDR3. The ends lost 6 bases at V and 7 bases at J; junction bases unmatched: 3. CDR3: CASRGTGREKLFF. The CDR3 DNA sequence: TGTGCCAGCAGGGGGACAGGGCGTGAAAAACTGTTTTTT.

V gene TRBV30 combines with J gene TRBJ1-6, with D hard to call. CDR3 length: 14 residues. CDR1 GTSNPN and CDR2 SVGIG come from the germline V gene (reference sequence). Trimming shortened V by 7 bases and J by 0 bases, and 10 bases separated the two germline ends. The CDR3 bases are TGTGCCTCTGCACCGAGCTCCTATAATTCACCCCTCCACTTT. Amino acid sequence: CASAPSSYNSPLHF.

The chain has TRBV5-1 and TRBJ1-2; D uncertain. In germline, CDR1 is SGHRS, CDR2 YFSETQ. The CDR3 runs to 17 residues. V was shortened by 0 bases and J by 1 base, with 16 bases between the two germline ends. CDR3 loop: CASSLGPPARLNYGYTF. CDR3 sequence (DNA): TGCGCCAGCAGCTTGGGACCTCCGGCAAGACTTAACTATGGCTACACCTTC.